This T cell receptor beta chain was observed in a study of T cell repertoires in cytomegalovirus infection. The study, taken as a whole, reports: CMV-specific TCR beta clonotypes restricted by HLA-C were the ones dominating the ex vivo response.

Germline loops: CDR1 DFQATT, CDR2 SNEGSKA (reference sequence). Trimming removed 3 bases from V and 2 bases from J, with 10 bases in between. The CDR3 consists of 14 residues. Using its own MiXCR run on the reads, TCRdb lists one record per CDR3 protein. The profile shows about 130,000 distinct CDR3 sequences, roughly 9% of them singletons. Points on this clonotype: The antigen is not known.

The source is a human donor in good health (CMV status not recorded). Some clones in this sample may be carry-over from other donors' samples. This rearrangement joins TRBV20-1 to TRBJ1-4; D not certain. Source material: PBMCs. CDR3 sequence (DNA): TGCAGTGCTAGCGAGAGTTATACTAATGAAAAACTGTTTTTT. This encodes CSASESYTNEKLFF.